These 15 T cell receptor beta chains were sequenced from one sample in a study of blood T cell repertoires in COVID-19. The repertoire was sequenced with immunoSEQ multiplex PCR; TCRdb's copy has only in-frame clones and lacks some. The sample has about 270,000 clones; under 90% are singletons. Sequenced input: peripheral blood. Receptor source: a woman aged 45-60 years who had recovered from COVID-19.

The chain links TRBV19 to TRBJ2-1; D unresolved. The CDR3 is 15 amino acids. V was clipped by 5 bases and J by 0 bases, with 11 bases between them. Germline values: CDR1 LNHDA, CDR2 SQIVND (reference sequence). CDR3 residues: CASSPGPPSYNEQFF. CDR3 nucleotides: TGTGCCAGTAGTCCTGGCCCCCCCTCCTACAATGAGCAGTTCTTC.

V and J are TRBV6-2 or TRBV6-3 and TRBJ2-5; 8 nucleotides align to TRBD2. The CDR3 is 18 amino acids. Germline CDR1 reads MNHEY; CDR2 reads SVGEGT. With 2 bases clipped from V and 5 bases from J, the junction kept 16 bases outside the gene matches. Here the CDR3 DNA reads TGTGCCAGCAGTTACACTCCTTTAGCGGGGCGTAACTTGGAGACCCAGTACTTC. The encoded protein is CASSYTPLAGRNLETQYF.

The rearrangement joins TRBV4-3 to TRBJ1-2, with D possibly being TRBD1 (5 bases). Germline V gives CDR1 LGHNA, CDR2 YSLEER. The CDR3 extends over 15 amino acids. V gave up 0 bases and J gave up 5 bases, with 13 bases separating them. The CDR3 DNA reads as TGCGCCAGCAGCCAAGATTGGGGCGCCCCATATGGCTACACCTTC. Its protein is CASSQDWGAPYGYTF.

The chain uses TRBV4-1 and TRBJ2-5, with D unresolved. The CDR3 loop spans 14 amino acids. Between the trimmed V and J ends, which lost 3 bases and 5 bases, there was a span of 13 bases. Germline loops: CDR1 MGHRA, CDR2 YSYEKL. The CDR3 coding sequence is TGCGCCAGCAGCCATCTGGGCCCCCCGGAGACCCAGTACTTC. Amino acids: CASSHLGPPETQYF.

This rearrangement joins TRBV14 to TRBJ1-6, with TRBD1 as a possible D gene (5 bases). The germline gives CDR1 SGHDN, CDR2 FVKESK. The CDR3 is made up of 15 amino acids. Trimming removed 4 bases at V and 8 bases at J, with 15 bases between. For the CDR3, the DNA is TGTGCCAGCAGCCTCCTGGAGGGGAGGTATTCACCCCTCCACTTT. It yields the protein CASSLLEGRYSPLHF.

This clone was observed a single time. The chain combines TRBV18 with TRBJ2-7, with TRBD1 identical over 9 bases. CDR1 is KGHSH and CDR2 is LQKENI in the germline V gene. Losses at the gene ends were 2 bases for V and 4 bases for J; bases not matched to a gene: 3. CDR3 length: 14 residues. In DNA, the CDR3 is TGTGCCAGCTCACCAGGGACAGGGCAGTACGAGCAGTACTTC. This translates into CASSPGTGQYEQYF.

The chain couples TRBV30 to TRBJ1-1; TRBD1 aligns across 7 bases. V trimming: 4 bases; J trimming: 7 bases; junction bases outside the gene matches: 12. The germline CDR1 and CDR2 sequences are GTSNPN and SVGIG (reference sequence). CDR3 length equals 14 residues. The CDR3 region has the DNA TGTGCCTGGACTCCGACAGGGATCGGGAGTGAAGCTTTCTTT. Amino acids: CAWTPTGIGSEAFF.

The gene calls are TRBV4-3 and TRBJ2-1, with TRBD1 identical over 10 bases. The length of the CDR3 is 19 residues. Trimming at V came to 1 base and at J to 7 bases, leaving 16 bases not matched to a gene. Germline loops: CDR1 LGHNA, CDR2 YSLEER. The DNA for the CDR3 is TGCGCCAGCAGCCAAGGGGACAGGGGACGGGCTACTGTTCCTAATGAGCAGTTCTTC. Translation: CASSQGDRGRATVPNEQFF.

The rearrangement joins TRBV5-1 to TRBJ2-7, with no clear D. This CDR3 comprises 13 residues. Trimming took off 0 bases at V and 2 bases at J, with 6 bases between the two ends. Germline V gene lookup returns CDR1 SGHRS and CDR2 YFSETQ. CDR3 in DNA: TGCGCCAGCAGCTTGGGCCTAACCTACGAGCAGTACTTC. Its protein product is CASSLGLTYEQYF.

In its sample, this clone was seen once. This chain uses TRBV24-1 with TRBJ1-1, with D possibly being TRBD1 (5 bases). Germline V CDR1 and CDR2: KGHDR, SFDVKD. The ends were cut back, 7 bases at V and 3 bases at J, with 11 bases in the middle. The CDR3 runs 13 residues. The CDR3, as DNA: TGTGCCACCAGAGGGGATGTTGACACTGAAGCTTTCTTT. Its protein is CATRGDVDTEAFF.

V usage is TRBV7-2 and J usage is TRBJ2-1; weak D call: TRBD2 (6 bases). This CDR3 has 15 amino acids. With 0 bases removed from V and 9 bases from J, the gap between germline ends came to 15 bases. Per the germline V gene, CDR1 is SGHTA and CDR2 is FQGNSA. The CDR3 coding sequence is TGTGCCAGCAGCTTAGCGCGGGGCAGCACCGCTGAGCAGTTCTTC. Its translation: CASSLARGSTAEQFF.

The J gene is TRBJ2-1, the V gene TRBV6-2 or TRBV6-3; 15 bases are shared with TRBD2. Trimming removed 2 bases from V and 8 bases from J; junction bases left unmatched: 1. Germline values: CDR1 MNHEY, CDR2 SVGEGT. CDR3 length: 15 amino acids. CDR3 amino acids: CASSYRTSGRDEQFF. The CDR3, as DNA: TGTGCCAGCAGTTACCGGACTAGCGGGAGGGATGAGCAGTTCTTC.

This clone was detected only a few times. The genes are TRBV5-5 and TRBJ1-1; D is ambiguous. Trimming pared 0 bases from V and 2 bases from J, leaving 5 bases between. CDR3 length equals 13 residues. The germline CDR1 and CDR2 sequences are SGHKS and YYEKEE (reference sequence). In DNA, the CDR3 is TGTGCCAGCAGCTTGGGGCCCAACACTGAAGCTTTCTTT. It yields the protein CASSLGPNTEAFF.

The V and J genes are TRBV7-6 and TRBJ2-6; no reliable D call. This CDR3 has 15 amino acids. Germline CDR1 and CDR2: SGHVS and FNYEAQ. The germline V and J ends were trimmed by 3 bases and 0 bases, with 6 bases remaining between them. The CDR3 DNA reads as TGTGCCAGCAGCTTGTACGGCTCTGGGGCCAACGTCCTGACTTTC. Protein product: CASSLYGSGANVLTF. Looking up the rest from reference TRBV7-6 and TRBJ2-6 gives the full variable domain: GAGVSQSPRYKVTKRGQDVALRCDPISGHVSLYWYRQALGQGPEFLTYFNYEAQQDKSGLPNDRFSAERPEGSISTLTIQRTEQRDSAMYRCASSLYGSGANVLTFGAGSRLTVL.

V gene TRBV21-1 combines with J gene TRBJ2-2; TRBD2, the table's D call, lacks a check against the DNA. TRBV21-1 is reported as a pseudogene. The CDR3 extends over 19 amino acids. The CDR3 sequence is CASSTLGLFCVRRTGELFF. As DNA, the CDR3 is TGTGCCAGCAGCACCCTTGGGCTGTTTTGCGTTAGGAGGACCGGGGAGCTGTTTTTT.